One sample yielded the 5 T cell receptor beta chains listed below, sequenced in a study of blood T cell repertoires in COVID-19. Using immunoSEQ multiplex PCR, the repertoire was profiled, and TCRdb retains in-frame clones only, with some absent. The table shows about 58,000 clones, with 78% occurring only once. Sequencing input: peripheral blood. The source is a human donor in a cohort sampled during active COVID-19.

This rearrangement joins TRBV5-5 to TRBJ2-5; TRBD1 agrees at 12 bases. Germline V gives CDR1 SGHKS, CDR2 YYEKEE (reference sequence). With 4 bases clipped from V and 7 bases from J, the junction kept 5 bases outside the gene matches. The CDR3 runs 14 residues. The CDR3 DNA sequence: TGTGCCAGCAGCCTTGGGACAGGGGGCCGGACCCAGTACTTC. Protein sequence: CASSLGTGGRTQYF.

The genes are TRBV15 and TRBJ2-7; TRBD1 agrees at 12 bases. This CDR3 contains 15 residues. The germline V gene has CDR1 LNHNV and CDR2 YYDKDF (reference sequence). With 5 bases clipped from V and 7 bases from J, the junction kept 9 bases outside the gene matches. CDR3 region: CATSSPGQGAYEQYF. The CDR3 nucleotides read TGTGCCACCAGCTCCCCGGGACAGGGGGCTTATGAGCAGTACTTC.

The V and J genes are TRBV18 and TRBJ1-2; 7 nucleotides agree with TRBD1. The germline CDR1 and CDR2 sequences are KGHSH and LQKENI. The CDR3 has 15 amino acids. V lost 3 bases, J lost 2 bases, and 6 bases stayed unmatched. The CDR3 spells CASSPVGTANYGYTF. Written as DNA, the CDR3 is TGTGCCAGCTCACCGGTTGGGACAGCCAACTATGGCTACACCTTC.

This clone was observed a few times. The chain joins TRBV6-2 or TRBV6-3 to TRBJ2-7; TRBD2 is a possible D gene (5 bases). V was pared by 3 bases and J by 7 bases, with 19 bases between. Per germline, CDR1 MNHEY and CDR2 SVGEGT. The CDR3 loop spans 15 amino acids. This CDR3 reads CASSYHRESRGEQYF. The CDR3 bases are TGTGCCAGCAGTTATCATCGCGAATCCCGGGGTGAGCAGTACTTC.

This clone turned up a few times. The chain carries TRBV7-9 and TRBJ1-1; a possible D gene is TRBD1 (6 bases). V lost 1 base to trimming and J lost 4 bases, with 13 bases between them. The germline gives CDR1 SEHNR, CDR2 FQNEAQ (reference sequence). This CDR3 contains 15 residues. The CDR3 DNA reads TGTGCCAGCAGCTTAGTCCAGGGGTCGGGCACTGAAGCTTTCTTT. This sequence encodes CASSLVQGSGTEAFF.